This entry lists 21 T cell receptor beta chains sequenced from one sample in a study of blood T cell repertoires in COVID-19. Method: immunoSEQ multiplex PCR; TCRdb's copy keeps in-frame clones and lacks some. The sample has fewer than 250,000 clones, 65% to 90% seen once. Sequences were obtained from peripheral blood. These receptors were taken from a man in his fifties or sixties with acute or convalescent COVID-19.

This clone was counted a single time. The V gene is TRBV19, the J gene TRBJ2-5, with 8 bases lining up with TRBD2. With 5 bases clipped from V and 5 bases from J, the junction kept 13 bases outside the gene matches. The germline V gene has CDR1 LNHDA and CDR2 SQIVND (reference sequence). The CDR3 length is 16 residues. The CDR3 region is CASSLVLSGIWETQYF. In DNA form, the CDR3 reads TGTGCCAGTAGTCTCGTTCTTAGCGGGATCTGGGAGACCCAGTACTTC.

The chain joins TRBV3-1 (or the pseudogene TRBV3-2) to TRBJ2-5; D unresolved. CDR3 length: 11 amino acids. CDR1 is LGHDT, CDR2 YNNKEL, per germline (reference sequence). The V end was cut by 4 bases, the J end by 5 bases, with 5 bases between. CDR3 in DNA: TGTGCCAGCAGCCCCGGGGAGACCCAGTACTTC. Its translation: CASSPGETQYF.

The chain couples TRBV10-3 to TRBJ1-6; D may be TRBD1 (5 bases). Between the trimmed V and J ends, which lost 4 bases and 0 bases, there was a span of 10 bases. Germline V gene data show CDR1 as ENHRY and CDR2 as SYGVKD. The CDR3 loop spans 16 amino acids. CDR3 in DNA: TGTGCCATCAGTGCTCAGGGTAGCTCCTATAATTCACCCCTCCACTTT. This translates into CAISAQGSSYNSPLHF.

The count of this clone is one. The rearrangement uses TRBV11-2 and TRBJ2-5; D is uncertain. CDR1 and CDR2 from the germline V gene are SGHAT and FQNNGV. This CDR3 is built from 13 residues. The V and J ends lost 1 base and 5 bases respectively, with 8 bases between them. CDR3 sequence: CASSLVRQETQYF. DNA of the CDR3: TGTGCCAGCAGCTTAGTGCGGCAGGAGACCCAGTACTTC.

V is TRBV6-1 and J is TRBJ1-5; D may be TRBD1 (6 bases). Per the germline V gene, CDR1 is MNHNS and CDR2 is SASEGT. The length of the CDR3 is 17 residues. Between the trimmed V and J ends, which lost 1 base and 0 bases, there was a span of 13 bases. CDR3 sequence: CASSEVRGIPSNQPQHF. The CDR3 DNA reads TGTGCCAGCAGTGAAGTTAGGGGGATTCCTAGCAATCAGCCCCAGCATTTT.

CDR3 amino acids: CASSERQFSGNTIYF. As DNA, the CDR3 is TGTGCCAGCAGTGAAAGACAGTTCTCTGGAAACACCATATATTTT. This chain uses TRBV2 with TRBJ1-3; tentatively, D is TRBD1 (5 bases). The CDR3 totals 15 residues. Germline CDR1 is SNHLY and CDR2 is FYNNEI. The V end was cut by 2 bases, the J end by 0 bases, with 8 bases between.

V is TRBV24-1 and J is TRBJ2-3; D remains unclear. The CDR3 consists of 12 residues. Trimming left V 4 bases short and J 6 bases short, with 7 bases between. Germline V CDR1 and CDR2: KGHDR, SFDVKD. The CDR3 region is CATSESADTQYF. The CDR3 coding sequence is TGTGCCACCAGTGAGTCAGCGGATACGCAGTATTTT.

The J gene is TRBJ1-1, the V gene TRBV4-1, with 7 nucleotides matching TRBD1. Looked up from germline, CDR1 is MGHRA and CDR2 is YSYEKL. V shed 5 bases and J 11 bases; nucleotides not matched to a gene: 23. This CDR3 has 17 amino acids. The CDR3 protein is CASSTPKGGGTLTGAFF. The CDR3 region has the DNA TGCGCCAGCAGCACCCCCAAAGGGGGCGGGACCCTCACGGGGGCTTTCTTT.

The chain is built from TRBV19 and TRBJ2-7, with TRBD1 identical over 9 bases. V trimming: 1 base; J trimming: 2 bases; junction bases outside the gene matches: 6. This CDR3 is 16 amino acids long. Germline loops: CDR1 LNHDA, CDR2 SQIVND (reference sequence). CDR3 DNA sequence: TGTGCCAGTAGTATAGGGGGGACAGGGTCTACCTACGAGCAGTACTTC. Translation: CASSIGGTGSTYEQYF.

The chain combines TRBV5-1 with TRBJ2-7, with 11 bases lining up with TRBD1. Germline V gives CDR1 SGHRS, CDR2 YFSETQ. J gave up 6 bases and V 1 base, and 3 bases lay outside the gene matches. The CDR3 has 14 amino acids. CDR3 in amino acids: CASSLLGTGGEQYF. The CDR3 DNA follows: TGCGCCAGCAGCTTGCTAGGGACAGGGGGCGAGCAGTACTTC.

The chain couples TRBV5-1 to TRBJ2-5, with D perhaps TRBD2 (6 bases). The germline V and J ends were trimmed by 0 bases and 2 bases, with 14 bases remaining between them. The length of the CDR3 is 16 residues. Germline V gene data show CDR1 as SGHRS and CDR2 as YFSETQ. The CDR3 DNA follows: TGCGCCAGCAGCTTGGCGCTAGGGCTAGCGCAAGAGACCCAGTACTTC. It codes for CASSLALGLAQETQYF.

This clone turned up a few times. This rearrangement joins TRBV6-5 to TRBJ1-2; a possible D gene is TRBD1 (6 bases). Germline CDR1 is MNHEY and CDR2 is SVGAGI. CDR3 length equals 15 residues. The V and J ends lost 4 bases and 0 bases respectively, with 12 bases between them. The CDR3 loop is CASSSPRTANYGYTF. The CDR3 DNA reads TGTGCCAGCAGTTCCCCCAGGACAGCTAACTATGGCTACACCTTC.

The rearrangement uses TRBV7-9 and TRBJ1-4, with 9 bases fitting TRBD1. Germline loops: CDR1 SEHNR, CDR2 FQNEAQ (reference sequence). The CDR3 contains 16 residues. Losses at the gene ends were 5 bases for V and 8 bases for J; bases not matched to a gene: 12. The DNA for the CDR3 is TGTGCCAGCAGCCCCCTGTCGACAGGGGGGCAAGAAAAACTGTTTTTT. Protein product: CASSPLSTGGQEKLFF.

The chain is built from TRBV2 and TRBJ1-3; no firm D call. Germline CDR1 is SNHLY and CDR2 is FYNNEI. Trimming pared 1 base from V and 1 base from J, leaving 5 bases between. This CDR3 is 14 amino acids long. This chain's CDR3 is CASSEGGSGNTIYF. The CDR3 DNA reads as TGTGCCAGCAGTGAAGGAGGGTCTGGAAACACCATATATTTT.

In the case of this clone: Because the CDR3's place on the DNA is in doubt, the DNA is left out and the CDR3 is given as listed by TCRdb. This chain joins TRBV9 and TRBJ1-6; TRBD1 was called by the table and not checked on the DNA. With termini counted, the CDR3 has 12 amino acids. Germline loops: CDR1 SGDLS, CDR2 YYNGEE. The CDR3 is CASSVGTGSPHF.

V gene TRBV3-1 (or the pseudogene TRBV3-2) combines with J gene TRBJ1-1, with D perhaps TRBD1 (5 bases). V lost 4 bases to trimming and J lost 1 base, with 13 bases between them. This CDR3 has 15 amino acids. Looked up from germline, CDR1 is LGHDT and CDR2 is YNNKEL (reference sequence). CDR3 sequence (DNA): TGTGCCAGCAGCCCCGGTGGGGGGAGGAACACTGAAGCTTTCTTT. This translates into CASSPGGGRNTEAFF.

CDR3 bases: TGTGCCAGCAGTTTAGGACATTTGACTGAAGCTTTCTTT. Its protein is CASSLGHLTEAFF. The gene calls are TRBV12-3 or TRBV12-4 and TRBJ1-1; D remains unclear. Trimming took 1 base from V and 5 from J, leaving 8 bases between them. This CDR3 has 13 residues.

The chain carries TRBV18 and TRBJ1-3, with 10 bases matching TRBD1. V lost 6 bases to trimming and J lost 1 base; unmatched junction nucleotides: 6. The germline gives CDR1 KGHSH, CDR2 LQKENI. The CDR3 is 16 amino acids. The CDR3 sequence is CASSHRDRGSGNTIYF. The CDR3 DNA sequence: TGTGCCAGCTCTCACCGGGACAGGGGATCTGGAAACACCATATATTTT.

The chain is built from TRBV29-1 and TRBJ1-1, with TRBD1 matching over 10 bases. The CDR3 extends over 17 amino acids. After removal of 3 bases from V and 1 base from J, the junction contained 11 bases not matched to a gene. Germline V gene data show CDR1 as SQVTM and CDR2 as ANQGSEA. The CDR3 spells CSVEGIRDRGWNTEAFF. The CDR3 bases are TGCAGCGTTGAGGGGATCCGGGACAGGGGATGGAACACTGAAGCTTTCTTT.

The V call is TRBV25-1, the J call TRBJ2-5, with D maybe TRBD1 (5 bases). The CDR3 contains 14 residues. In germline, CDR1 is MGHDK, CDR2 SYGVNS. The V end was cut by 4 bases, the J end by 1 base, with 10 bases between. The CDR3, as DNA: TGTGCCAGCAGTGGTACAGGATCCCAAGAGACCCAGTACTTC. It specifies CASSGTGSQETQYF.

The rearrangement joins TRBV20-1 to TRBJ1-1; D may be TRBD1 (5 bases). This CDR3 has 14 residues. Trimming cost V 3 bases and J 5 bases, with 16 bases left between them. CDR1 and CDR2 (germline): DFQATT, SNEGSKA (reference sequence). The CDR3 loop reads CSASKSARGTEAFF. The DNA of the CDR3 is TGCAGTGCTAGTAAATCGGCTAGGGGTACTGAAGCTTTCTTT.